These T cell receptor beta chains were read from a single sample in a study of cytomegalovirus exposure and HLA in healthy donors. Profiling relied on immunoSEQ multiplex PCR, and the TCRdb table lists in-frame clones only, not all of them. The data contain about 94,000 clones, under 80% of them singletons. Sequenced: PBMCs. The receptors shown here come from a male donor in good health and CMV-seronegative. Each CDR3 is given with its conserved first and last residue. The D gene is left open where the match is weak. Not all rows give a size; the values are once, few, many and, for expanded clones, a class.

V gene	D gene	clone size	J gene	CDR3 protein	CDR3 DNA
TRBV28	TRBD2	.	TRBJ2-1	CASSSLAGVTYNEQFF	TGTGCCAGCAGTTCCCTGGCGGGAGTTACCTACAATGAGCAGTTCTTC
TRBV6-5	TRBD1	few	TRBJ1-6	CASSTGVSYNSPLHF	TGTGCCAGCAGTACAGGGGTCTCCTATAATTCACCCCTCCACTTT
TRBV29-1	.	.	TRBJ2-1	CSAPLGGTGYNEQFF	TGCAGCGCCCCCCTTGGAGGCACGGGGTACAATGAGCAGTTCTTC
TRBV11-2	.	few	TRBJ2-5	CASSLVSGIGSAQYF	TGTGCCAGCAGCTTAGTCTCGGGTATTGGGTCGGCCCAGTACTTC
TRBV7-3	.	.	TRBJ1-1	CASSTRGVTEAFF	TGTGCCAGCAGCACCCGGGGGGTGACTGAAGCTTTCTTT
TRBV14	TRBD1	.	TRBJ2-7	CASSQDVGGSIPYEQYF	TGTGCCAGCAGCCAAGATGTAGGGGGCAGCATCCCCTACGAGCAGTACTTC
TRBV28	.	.	TRBJ1-2	CASSSPVGGAYGYTF	TGTGCCAGCAGTTCCCCCGTTGGTGGAGCCTATGGCTACACCTTC
TRBV30	TRBD1	.	TRBJ1-4	CAWSRDRGSAMEKLFF	TGTGCCTGGAGTAGGGACAGGGGGTCGGCGATGGAAAAACTGTTTTTT
TRBV4-3	TRBD2	.	TRBJ2-1	CASSQALSGGYNEQFF	TGCGCCAGCAGCCAAGCTCTCTCGGGAGGCTACAATGAGCAGTTCTTC
TRBV18	.	.	TRBJ1-2	CASSPPGLNYGYTF	TGTGCCAGCTCACCACCGGGACTCAACTATGGCTACACCTTC
TRBV7-9	.	.	TRBJ2-7	CASSADTGSYEQYF	TGTGCCAGCAGCGCCGATACAGGGTCCTACGAGCAGTACTTC
TRBV28	.	few	TRBJ2-1	CASSPSRSHNEQFF	TGTGCCAGCAGTCCCAGCCGTAGCCACAATGAGCAGTTCTTC
TRBV15	TRBD1	.	TRBJ1-1	CATSRGTQGRNTEAFF	TGTGCCACCAGCAGAGGAACACAGGGGAGGAACACTGAAGCTTTCTTT
TRBV30	TRBD1	.	TRBJ1-1	CARRTGNTEAFF	TGTGCCCGGAGGACAGGGAACACTGAAGCTTTCTTT
TRBV28	.	.	TRBJ1-5	CASSQGMNQPQHF	TGTGCCAGCAGCCAGGGGATGAATCAGCCCCAGCATTTT
TRBV6-4	TRBD1	medium-sized	TRBJ1-6	CASSDGQGASPLHF	TGTGCCAGCAGTGACGGACAGGGGGCTTCACCCCTCCACTTT
TRBV5-4	TRBD1	.	TRBJ1-2	CASSVNLGTELYGYTF	TGTGCCAGCAGCGTAAACCTCGGGACAGAGTTGTATGGCTACACCTTC
TRBV28	.	.	TRBJ2-7	CASREDSLGSQYF	TGTGCCAGCAGAGAGGACAGCTTGGGTAGTCAGTACTTC
TRBV9	.	.	TRBJ2-4	CASSANADSPKNIQYF	TGTGCCAGCAGCGCGAATGCTGACTCGCCCAAAAACATTCAGTACTTC
TRBV5-6	TRBD1	few	TRBJ1-6	CASSMRGTGRNSPLHF	TGTGCCAGCAGCATGAGGGGGACAGGGAGAAATTCACCCCTCCACTTT
TRBV7-2	.	.	TRBJ1-2	CASSLGQNYGYTF	TGTGCCAGCAGCTTGGGGCAAAACTATGGCTACACCTTC
TRBV28	.	.	TRBJ2-7	CASSPVGSEKEQYF	TGTGCCAGCAGCCCTGTAGGTAGCGAGAAGGAGCAGTACTTC
TRBV5-5	TRBD1	.	TRBJ1-2	CASSLSDRNYGYTF	TGTGCCAGCAGCTTGTCGGACAGGAACTATGGCTACACCTTC
TRBV6-1	.	.	TRBJ1-2	CASSEMTGSYGYTF	TGTGCCAGCAGTGAGATGACAGGTTCCTATGGCTACACCTTC
TRBV28	.	few	TRBJ1-4	CASSLREAFRVKLFF	TGTGCCAGCAGTTTAAGGGAGGCCTTTAGAGTAAAACTGTTTTTT
TRBV28	TRBD1	.	TRBJ2-5	CASSLGQGGMETQYF	TGTGCCAGCAGTTTAGGACAGGGAGGTATGGAGACCCAGTACTTC
TRBV4-1	TRBD2	.	TRBJ2-7	CASSIGTSGIYEQYF	TGCGCCAGCAGCATCGGGACTAGCGGGATCTACGAGCAGTACTTC
TRBV4-3	TRBD1	.	TRBJ1-2	CASSQIHGDSLYGYTF	TGCGCCAGCAGCCAAATCCACGGGGACAGCCTCTATGGCTACACCTTC
TRBV18	.	.	TRBJ1-1	CASSPGTPMNTEAFF	TGTGCCAGCTCACCGGGGACACCTATGAACACTGAAGCTTTCTTT